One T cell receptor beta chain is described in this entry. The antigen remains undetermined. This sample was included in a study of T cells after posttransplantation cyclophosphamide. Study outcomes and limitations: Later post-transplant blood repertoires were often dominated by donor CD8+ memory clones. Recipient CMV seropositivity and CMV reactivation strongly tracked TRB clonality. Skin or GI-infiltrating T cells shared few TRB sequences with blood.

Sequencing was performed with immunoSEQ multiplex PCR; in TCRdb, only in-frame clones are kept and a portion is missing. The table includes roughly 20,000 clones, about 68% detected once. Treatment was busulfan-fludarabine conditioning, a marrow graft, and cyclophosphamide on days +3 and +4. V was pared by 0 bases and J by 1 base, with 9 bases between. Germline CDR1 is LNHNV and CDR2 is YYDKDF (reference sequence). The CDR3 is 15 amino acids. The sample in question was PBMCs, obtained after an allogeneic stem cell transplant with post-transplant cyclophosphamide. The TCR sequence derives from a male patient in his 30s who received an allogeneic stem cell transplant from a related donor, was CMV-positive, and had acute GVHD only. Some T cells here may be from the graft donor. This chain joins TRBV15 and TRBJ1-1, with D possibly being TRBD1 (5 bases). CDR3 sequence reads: CATSRDRQGNTEAFF. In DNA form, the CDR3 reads TGTGCCACCAGCAGAGATAGGCAGGGGAACACTGAAGCTTTCTTT.